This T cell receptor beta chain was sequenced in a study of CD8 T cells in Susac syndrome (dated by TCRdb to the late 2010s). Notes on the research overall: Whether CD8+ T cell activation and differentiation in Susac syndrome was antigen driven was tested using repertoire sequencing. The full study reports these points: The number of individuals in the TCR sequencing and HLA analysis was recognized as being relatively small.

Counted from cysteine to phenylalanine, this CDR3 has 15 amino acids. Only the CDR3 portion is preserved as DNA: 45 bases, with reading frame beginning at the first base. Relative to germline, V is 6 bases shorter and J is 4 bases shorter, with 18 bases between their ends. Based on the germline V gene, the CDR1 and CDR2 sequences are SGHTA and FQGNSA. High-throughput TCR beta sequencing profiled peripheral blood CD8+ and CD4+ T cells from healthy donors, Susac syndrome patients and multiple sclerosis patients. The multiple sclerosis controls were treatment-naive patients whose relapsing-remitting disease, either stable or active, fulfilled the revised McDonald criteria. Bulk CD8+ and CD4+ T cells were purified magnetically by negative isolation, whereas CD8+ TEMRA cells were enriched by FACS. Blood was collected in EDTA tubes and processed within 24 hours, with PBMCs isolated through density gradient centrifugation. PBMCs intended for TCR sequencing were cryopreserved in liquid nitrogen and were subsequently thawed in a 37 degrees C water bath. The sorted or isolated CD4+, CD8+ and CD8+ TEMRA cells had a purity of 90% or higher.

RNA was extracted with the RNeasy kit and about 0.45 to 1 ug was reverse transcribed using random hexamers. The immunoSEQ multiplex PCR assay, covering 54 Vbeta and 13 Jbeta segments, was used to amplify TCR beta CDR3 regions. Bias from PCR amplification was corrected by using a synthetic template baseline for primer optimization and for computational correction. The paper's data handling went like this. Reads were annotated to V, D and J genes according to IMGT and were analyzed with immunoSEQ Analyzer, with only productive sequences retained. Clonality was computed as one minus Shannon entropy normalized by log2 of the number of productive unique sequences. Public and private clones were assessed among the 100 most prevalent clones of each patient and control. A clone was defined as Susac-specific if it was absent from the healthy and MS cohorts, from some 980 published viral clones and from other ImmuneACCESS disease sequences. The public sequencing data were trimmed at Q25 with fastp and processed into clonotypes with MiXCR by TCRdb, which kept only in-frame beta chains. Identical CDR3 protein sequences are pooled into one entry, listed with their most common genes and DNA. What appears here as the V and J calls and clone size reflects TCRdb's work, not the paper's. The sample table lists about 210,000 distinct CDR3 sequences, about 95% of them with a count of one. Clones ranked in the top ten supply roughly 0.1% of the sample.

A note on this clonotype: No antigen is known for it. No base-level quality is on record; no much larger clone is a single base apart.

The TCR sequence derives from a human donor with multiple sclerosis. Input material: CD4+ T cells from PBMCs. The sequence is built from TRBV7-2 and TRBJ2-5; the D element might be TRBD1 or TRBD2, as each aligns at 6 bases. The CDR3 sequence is CASSLSGGQGETQYF. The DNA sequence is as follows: TGTGCCAGCAGTCTGAGTGGGGGGCAGGGAGAGACCCAGTACTTC.